This TCR beta chain was captured by sequencing in a study of OX40 agonist ivuxolimab in advanced cancers. This clone occurred once. V shed 10 bases, J shed 5 bases, and the junction held 10 bases outside the gene matches. Germline V gives CDR1 SEHNR, CDR2 FQNEAQ (reference sequence). The CDR3 has 13 residues. Using immunoSEQ multiplex PCR, the repertoire was profiled, and TCRdb retains in-frame clones only, with some absent. The data contain roughly 75,000 clones, just over 85% of them singletons. The sample in question was CD4+ or CD8+ T cells sorted from blood, obtained in a trial of the OX40 agonist ivuxolimab. This chain uses TRBV7-9 with TRBJ1-1; 7 nucleotides line up with TRBD1. The TCR sequence derives from an adult with an advanced solid tumor such as melanoma, head and neck, liver or kidney cancer. In DNA form, the CDR3 reads TGTGCCATCCAGGGGGGAATCATTACTGAAGCTTTCTTT. Translated, it gives CAIQGGIITEAFF.